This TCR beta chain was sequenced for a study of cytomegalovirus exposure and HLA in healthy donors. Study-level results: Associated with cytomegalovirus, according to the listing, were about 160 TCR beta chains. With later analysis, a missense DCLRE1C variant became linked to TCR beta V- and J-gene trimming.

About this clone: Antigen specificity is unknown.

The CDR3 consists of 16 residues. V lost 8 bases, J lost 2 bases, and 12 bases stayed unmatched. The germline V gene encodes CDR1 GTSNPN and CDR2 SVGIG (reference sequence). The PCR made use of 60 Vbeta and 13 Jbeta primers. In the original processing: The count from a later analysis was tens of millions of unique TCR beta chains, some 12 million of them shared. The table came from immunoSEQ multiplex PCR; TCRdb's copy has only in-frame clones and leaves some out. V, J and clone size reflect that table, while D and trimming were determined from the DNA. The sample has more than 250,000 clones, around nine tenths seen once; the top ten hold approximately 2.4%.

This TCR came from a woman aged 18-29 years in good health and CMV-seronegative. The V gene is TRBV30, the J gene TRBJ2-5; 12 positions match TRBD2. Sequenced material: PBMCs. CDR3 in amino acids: CARGSSGGANQETQYF. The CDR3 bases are TGTGCCCGAGGGTCTAGCGGGGGGGCGAATCAAGAGACCCAGTACTTC.